Given below is one T cell receptor beta chain in context. Preparation of the TCRbeta library involved a method that used unique molecular identifiers. One entry per CDR3 protein, called by TCRdb with MiXCR from the PCR reads. Here the sample spans about 340,000 distinct CDR3 sequences, roughly 17% being singletons. The CDR3 loop spans 14 amino acids. Germline V gives CDR1 LGHDT, CDR2 YNNKEL (reference sequence). The V gene lost 1 base and the J gene lost 1 base, with 8 bases spanning the gap. The data originate from a study of T-cell reconstitution after alpha-beta-depleted transplantation in children.

The source material was PBMCs, mostly from graft donor cells, sampled 360 days after TCRalphabeta/CD19-depleted stem cell transplant. This TCR derives from a male patient aged 2 to 10 who had a stem cell transplant for acute lymphoblastic leukemia, so the T cells may come from the graft donor. The chain employs TRBV3-1 and TRBJ2-7; D gene uncertain. CDR3 sequence reads: CASSQGLPSYEQYF. In nucleotides, the CDR3 is TGTGCCAGCAGCCAAGGCCTGCCGTCCTACGAGCAGTACTTC.